This T cell receptor (beta chain) was obtained from a study of regulatory T cells in long-lasting Graves disease (dated by TCRdb to about 2021). Turning to the overall study: Antithyroid drugs had been taken for less than 3 months by newly diagnosed Graves' disease patients. Persistent Graves' disease patients were compared with newly diagnosed Graves' disease patients by peripheral blood TCR sequencing and RNA sequencing. The study was registered as a clinical trial and conducted in China. A total of about 35 samples underwent TCR sequencing, from about 13 patients with persistent Graves' disease and some 20 patients with newly diagnosed Graves' disease. General findings and caveats noted by the study authors: Patients with persistent disease shared more public clonotypes (approximately 2,500) than newly diagnosed patients did (approximately 1,000). Only the TCR beta chain was sequenced and analyzed. Preferential use of TRBV28, TRBJ1-2 and TRBJ2-5 was observed in persistent disease, whereas TRBV20-1 and TRBJ2-1 were favored in newly diagnosed disease. Only peripheral blood was studied, because thyroid tissue, the primary lesion, was inaccessible. The authors acknowledged the small sample size as a limitation that may reduce accuracy. Compared with newly diagnosed patients, patients with persistent Graves' disease had lower TCR Shannon entropy and fewer highly expanded clones, which suggests clonal expansion.

As encoded in the germline V gene, CDR1 is MNHEY while CDR2 is SVGEGT. The junction shows trimming of 2 bases on V and 2 bases on J, plus 19 bases between the germline ends. There are 17 amino acids in the CDR3, from cysteine to phenylalanine inclusive. The entry retains the CDR3 DNA only, 51 bases that are in frame from base 1. Regarding this clonotype: Its recognized antigen is unknown. No base qualities exist here, and no much larger clone lies one base off it.

Library generation was performed with multiplex PCR. Sequenced using an Illumina HiSeq 4000. TCR beta libraries were built with iRepertoire HTBI primers and Arm-PCR amplification of CDR3 regions. PCR products were gel purified before sequencing. On the study's bioinformatics: Gene usage analysis of CDR3 amino acid clonotypes relied on the 60 or so TRBV and 13 to 15 TRBJ segments identified across samples. Filtered high-quality paired reads were merged into contigs using COPE and FqMerger. BLAST was used to align contigs to IMGT TRBV, TRBD and TRBJ reference genes, and CDR3 was defined according to IMGT. Highly expanded clones were defined as clonotypes with a frequency above 0.1%. Repertoire diversity was measured by Shannon entropy, and V-J evenness by the Gini coefficient. A clonotype was considered public if more than one individual shared it. The public reads were reanalyzed by TCRdb: fastp trimming at Q25, MiXCR alignment, in-frame beta chains only. Rows are unified per CDR3 protein, each entry keeping the most common DNA and genes. Here the V and J calls rest on TCRdb's processing, not on the authors' analysis. This sample has 530,000 or so distinct CDR3 sequences in its table, and 15% to 20% of those were observed once. The ten largest account for around 13% of the sample.

The meaning of the sample's time point label: newly diagnosed GD, antithyroid drugs for less than 3 months. RNA was extracted from PBMCs in TRIzol for both TCR sequencing and RNA sequencing. The diagnosis of Graves' disease followed American Thyroid Association guidelines. The patients came from an endocrinology department in Xi'an, China. From each patient, approximately 10 milliliters of peripheral blood was collected into an EDTA anticoagulant tube. Ficoll Paque Plus density gradient separation was used to isolate PBMCs, and no additional T cell sorting was done. An Agilent 2100 Bioanalyzer and agarose gel were used to check RNA quality, and a NanoDrop 2000 was used to measure RNA concentration. The same sample was also studied in work on T cells in Graves' hyperthyroidism and ophthalmopathy. As the second paper documents: Stable Graves' hyperthyroidism was defined as no progression to ophthalmopathy during 18 months of follow-up. The hyperthyroidism patients were between 18 and 65 years old and newly diagnosed, with a disease duration of less than 2 months. Exclusion was applied to patients with uncontrolled infections, other autoimmune diseases, pregnancy or lactation. Diagnoses were established on the basis of clinical symptoms, serum thyroxine and TRAb, thyroid ultrasound, and orbital computed tomography. The TCR CDR3 was subjected to a first round of RT-PCR using the HTBI primer set and the Qiagen OneStep RT-PCR kit. Blood samples also contained most of the expanded thyroid clonotypes (frequency above 0.001), which suggests that blood repertoires may reflect thyroid immune responses. A 13 V-J signature model separated ophthalmopathy from stable hyperthyroidism, with approximately 86% sensitivity and roughly 84% specificity in cross-validation and 80%/75% in testing. During validation, the model predicted progression to ophthalmopathy a median of about 5.9 months ahead of onset, with around 71% sensitivity and 72.22% specificity. To identify TCR V-J signatures that set the groups apart, the researchers used a discovery cohort of about a hundred patients, made up of about 44 with Graves' ophthalmopathy and 57 with stable Graves' hyperthyroidism. Prospective prediction of ophthalmopathy was tested in an independent validation cohort consisting of under 20 hyperthyroidism patients and 15 to 17 patients who later progressed to ophthalmopathy. The approximately 100 discovery patients were divided at random into training and test sets in a 7:3 ratio. In about six Graves' hyperthyroidism patients, the study also compared T-cell repertoires from thyroid tissue with T-cell repertoires from blood. Following sampling, methimazole starting at 30 mg daily was given to hyperthyroidism patients, and high-dose intravenous methylprednisolone was given to ophthalmopathy patients. A second multiplex PCR round built the libraries, followed by size selection and purification. The libraries were sequenced on an Illumina HiSeq2000 using paired-end 100 bp reads. Raw data were processed with SOAPnuke, discarding reads with adapters, uncalled bases, mean Phred below 15, or no exact constant-primer or identifier match. COPE v1.2.5 was used to merge high-quality paired reads, and clonotypes were defined as unique nucleotide sequences. MiTCR v1.1 was used to align the clonotypes against IMGT TRBV, TRBD and TRBJ reference segments. The analysis was restricted to V-J combinations with a frequency above 0.0001, which together covered 99.2% of the repertoires. A TCS score was defined as the ratio between F50 (clonal expansion) and ExV (chaos), using BLOSUM62-based TCRdist between CDR3 peptides within each V-J. Welch's t-statistics and random forest reduced approximately 520 V-J features to roughly 13, which were used in a naive Bayes classifier (R e1071). No statistical method was used to fix the sample size in advance, and group allocation was not hidden from the investigators. According to the paper, TCR Vbeta CDR3 sequencing was carried out on approximately 140 peripheral blood samples, which came from fewer than 50 ophthalmopathy, 75 or so hyperthyroidism and approximately 17 progressor patients.

In this chain, TRBV6-2 or TRBV6-3 is recombined with TRBJ2-7; no confident D gene assignment can be made. The sequence was collected from a man in his late teens or twenties with Graves disease. Donor details come from another sample of the same person, matched by shared clones. Specimen: peripheral blood mononuclear cells (PBMCs), collected at new diagnosis, from a patient treated with antithyroid drugs. The DNA is TGTGCCAGCAGTTACCCCGACTCGGGTAGGCCACCCTACGAGCAGTACTTC. It specifies CASSYPDSGRPPYEQYF.